A selection of T cell receptor beta chains follows, all from one sample in a study of T cell responses to AZD1222 COVID-19 vaccine. Assay: immunoSEQ multiplex PCR; the TCRdb copy retains only in-frame clones and omits some. This table holds 200,000 to 300,000 clones, more than 80% found once. Here the sequenced sample was peripheral blood, taken on day 0 of AZD1222 vaccination. The receptors stem from an adult in good health. CDR3s leave out the opening cysteine and the closing phenylalanine or tryptophan. Rows give clone size only sometimes, using once, few, many, or a class for an expanded clone.

CDR3: ATPSGYQQY
V: TRBV7-2
size: NA
J: TRBJ2-7

CDR3: ASKPPGRAWEQY
V: TRBV28
size: NA
J: TRBJ2-7

CDR3: ASSIAGTGGVEQF
V: TRBV19
size: NA
J: TRBJ2-1

CDR3: ASSLDEAGTEAF
V: TRBV5-1
size: NA
J: TRBJ1-1

CDR3: ASSTGTDSGNTIY
V: TRBV19
size: NA
J: TRBJ1-3

CDR3: ATARDTGNTIY
V: TRBV19
size: few
J: TRBJ1-3

CDR3: ASSLTRTDPGTEAF
V: TRBV28
size: NA
J: TRBJ1-1

CDR3: SARSLNEQY
V: TRBV20-1
size: NA
J: TRBJ2-7

CDR3: ASSLPGGAREQF
V: TRBV28
size: NA
J: TRBJ2-1

CDR3: ASSRQSFGNTIY
V: TRBV3-1/TRBV3-2
size: NA
J: TRBJ1-3

CDR3: ASSLRYNEQF
V: TRBV28
size: NA
J: TRBJ2-1

CDR3: ASKGEAGANVLT
V: TRBV6-5
size: NA
J: TRBJ2-6

CDR3: ASSNNGLTNEKLF
V: TRBV19
size: NA
J: TRBJ1-4

CDR3: ASSIRGGARNEQF
V: TRBV28
size: NA
J: TRBJ2-1